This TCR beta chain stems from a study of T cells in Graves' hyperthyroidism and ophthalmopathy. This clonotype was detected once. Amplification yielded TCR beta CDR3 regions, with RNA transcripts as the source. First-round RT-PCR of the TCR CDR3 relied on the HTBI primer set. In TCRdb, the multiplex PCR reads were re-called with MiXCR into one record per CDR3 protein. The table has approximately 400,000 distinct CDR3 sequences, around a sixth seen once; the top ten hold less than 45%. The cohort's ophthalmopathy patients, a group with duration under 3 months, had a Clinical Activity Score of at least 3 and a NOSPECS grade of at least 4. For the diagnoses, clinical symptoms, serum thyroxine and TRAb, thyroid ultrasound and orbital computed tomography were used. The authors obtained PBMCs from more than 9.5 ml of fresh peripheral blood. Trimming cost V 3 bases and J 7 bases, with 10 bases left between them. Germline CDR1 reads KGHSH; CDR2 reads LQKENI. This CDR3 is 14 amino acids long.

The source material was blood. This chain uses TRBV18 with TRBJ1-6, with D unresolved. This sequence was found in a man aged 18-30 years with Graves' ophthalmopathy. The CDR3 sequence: CASSPQERNSPLHF. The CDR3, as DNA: TGTGCCAGCTCACCCCAAGAGAGAAATTCACCCCTCCACTTT.